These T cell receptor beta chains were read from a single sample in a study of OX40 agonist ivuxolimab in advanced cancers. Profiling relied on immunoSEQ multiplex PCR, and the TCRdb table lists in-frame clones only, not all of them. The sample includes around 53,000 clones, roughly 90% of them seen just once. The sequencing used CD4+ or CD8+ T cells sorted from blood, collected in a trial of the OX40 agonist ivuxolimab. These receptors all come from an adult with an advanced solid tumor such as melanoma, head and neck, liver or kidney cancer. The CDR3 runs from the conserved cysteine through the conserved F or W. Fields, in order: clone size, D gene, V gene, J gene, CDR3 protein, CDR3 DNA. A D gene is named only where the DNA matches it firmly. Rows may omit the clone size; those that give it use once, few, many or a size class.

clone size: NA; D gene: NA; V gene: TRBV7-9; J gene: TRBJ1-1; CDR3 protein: CASSFQGRGTEAFF; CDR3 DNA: TGTGCCAGCAGCTTCCAGGGTAGGGGCACTGAAGCTTTCTTT
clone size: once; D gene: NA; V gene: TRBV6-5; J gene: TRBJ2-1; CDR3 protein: CASSYSSGQGYNEQFF; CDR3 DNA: TGTGCCAGCAGTTACTCCTCGGGCCAAGGCTACAATGAGCAGTTCTTC
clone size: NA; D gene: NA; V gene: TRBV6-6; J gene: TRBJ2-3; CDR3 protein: CASSAGGTQYF; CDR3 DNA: TGTGCCAGCAGCGCCGGGGGTACGCAGTATTTT
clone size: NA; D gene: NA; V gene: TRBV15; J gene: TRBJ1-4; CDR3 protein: CATSRRAVRDEKLFF; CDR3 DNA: TGTGCCACCAGCAGGAGGGCGGTACGAGATGAAAAACTGTTTTTT
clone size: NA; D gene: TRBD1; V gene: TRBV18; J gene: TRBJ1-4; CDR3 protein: CASSLQGAGEKLFF; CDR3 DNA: TGTGCCAGCTCTCTGCAGGGGGCTGGTGAAAAACTGTTTTTT
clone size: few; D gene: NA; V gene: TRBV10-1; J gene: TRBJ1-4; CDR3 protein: CASSTVANGEKLFF; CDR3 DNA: TGCGCCAGCAGTACGGTGGCTAACGGGGAAAAACTGTTTTTT
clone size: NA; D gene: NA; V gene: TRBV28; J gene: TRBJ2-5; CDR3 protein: CASNKRGPMYQETQYF; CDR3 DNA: TGTGCCAGCAATAAGAGGGGACCGATGTACCAAGAGACCCAGTACTTC
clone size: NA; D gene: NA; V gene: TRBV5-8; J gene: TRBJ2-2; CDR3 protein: CASSSGLLSGELFF; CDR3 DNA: TGTGCCAGCAGCTCGGGACTGCTTAGCGGGGAGCTGTTTTTT
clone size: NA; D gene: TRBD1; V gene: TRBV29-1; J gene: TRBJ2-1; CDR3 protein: CSVVTGTVNNEQFF; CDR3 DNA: TGCAGCGTAGTTACCGGGACAGTAAACAATGAGCAGTTCTTC
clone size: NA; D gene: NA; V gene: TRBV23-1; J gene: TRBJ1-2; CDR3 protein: CASSQFYRVTDYGYTF; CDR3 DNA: TGCGCCAGCAGTCAATTTTACAGGGTGACGGACTATGGCTACACCTTC
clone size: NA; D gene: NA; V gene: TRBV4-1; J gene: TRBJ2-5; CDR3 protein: CASSQDISGYQETQYF; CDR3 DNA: TGCGCCAGCAGCCAAGATATTTCAGGGTACCAAGAGACCCAGTACTTC
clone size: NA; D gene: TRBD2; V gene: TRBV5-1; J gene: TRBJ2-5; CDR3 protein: CASSPGLAGGETQYF; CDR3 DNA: TGCGCCAGCAGCCCAGGACTAGCGGGAGGAGAGACCCAGTACTTC
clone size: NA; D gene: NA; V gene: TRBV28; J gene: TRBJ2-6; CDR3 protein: CASSLYGIGANVLTF; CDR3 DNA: TGTGCCAGCAGTTTATATGGTATCGGGGCCAACGTCCTGACTTTC
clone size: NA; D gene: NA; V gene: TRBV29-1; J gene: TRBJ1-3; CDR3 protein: CSVGDGVSGNTIYF; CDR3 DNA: TGCAGCGTTGGGGACGGAGTCTCTGGAAACACCATATATTTT